This is a list of T cell receptor beta chains from one sample in a study of T-cell reconstitution after alpha-beta-depleted transplantation in children. TCRdb re-called the PCR reads through MiXCR, storing one row per CDR3 protein. The sample holds some 500,000 distinct CDR3 sequences, about a sixth seen once. This specimen consisted of PBMCs from the stem cell graft donor, obtained from the stem cell graft. These receptors came from a human donor who donated a stem cell graft to a child with acute lymphoblastic leukemia. CDR3s include the opening cysteine and the closing phenylalanine or tryptophan. The D gene is left open where the match is weak. Expanded clones get a size class; other rows say once, few or many, or leave the size out.

clone_size	cdr3_length	v_call	d_call	j_call	cdr3_nt	cdr3_aa
once	14	TRBV19	.	TRBJ1-2	TGTGCCAGTAGTAGTAGGGGGAATGCCTATGGCTACACCTTC	CASSSRGNAYGYTF
.	13	TRBV20-1	TRBD1	TRBJ2-1	TGCAGCCACTCAGGGGGCAACTACAATGAGCAGTTCTTC	CSHSGGNYNEQFF
few	16	TRBV14	.	TRBJ2-3	TGTGCCAGCAGCCAACTCGGGAGTGCTCGACTAGATACGCAGTATTTT	CASSQLGSARLDTQYF
.	16	TRBV20-1	.	TRBJ1-5	TGCAGTGCTAGAGACACAGGGAGTGACAGCAATCAGCCCCAGCATTTT	CSARDTGSDSNQPQHF
.	13	TRBV2	.	TRBJ1-5	TGTGCCAGCACAGGGGATGGGGATCAGCCCCAGCATTTT	CASTGDGDQPQHF
few	13	TRBV20-1	TRBD2	TRBJ2-7	TGCAGTGCTCCCCTGGGACTATACTACGAGCAGTACTTC	CSAPLGLYYEQYF
few	15	TRBV12-3/TRBV12-4	.	TRBJ2-7	TGTGCCAGCAGTTTAAGGTCAGGAGGATCCTACGAGCAGTACTTC	CASSLRSGGSYEQYF
few	15	TRBV20-1	.	TRBJ2-7	TGCAGTGCTATTTTAGGGTCGAGGGAGTATAGGGAGCAGTACTTC	CSAILGSREYREQYF
.	15	TRBV7-3	.	TRBJ2-4	TGTGCCAGCAGCCTTGAGGTGATGGCCAAAAACATTCAGTACTTC	CASSLEVMAKNIQYF
.	14	TRBV5-1	.	TRBJ1-2	TGCGCCAGCAGCTTGAGGGGGGCGTCCTATGGCTACACCTTC	CASSLRGASYGYTF
.	16	TRBV4-1	TRBD2	TRBJ2-1	TGCGCCAGCAGCCAAGAGCTAGCGGCAACCTACAATGAGCAGTTCTTC	CASSQELAATYNEQFF
few	13	TRBV5-1	.	TRBJ2-5	TGCGCCAGCAGGTACCCAGAGCAAGAGACCCAGTACTTC	CASRYPEQETQYF
.	13	TRBV29-1	.	TRBJ1-2	TGCAGCGTGAGGGGGGCAGGGGTCTATGGCTACACCTTC	CSVRGAGVYGYTF
few	15	TRBV2	TRBD2	TRBJ2-7	TGTGCCAGCAGTTCCGGACTAGCGCAGTCCTACGAGCAGTACTTC	CASSSGLAQSYEQYF
.	17	TRBV10-3	TRBD2	TRBJ2-7	TGTGCCATCAGTGAGCCTGGACTAGCGTCGAGCTCCTACGAGCAGTACTTC	CAISEPGLASSSYEQYF
few	11	TRBV29-1	.	TRBJ1-2	TGCAGCGTTGGGGCGGAGGATCGCTACACCTTC	CSVGAEDRYTF
few	15	TRBV5-1	TRBD2	TRBJ2-1	TGCGCCAGCAGCTTAAGGAGCGGGAGCGGCAATGAGCAGTTCTTC	CASSLRSGSGNEQFF
many	14	TRBV12-3/TRBV12-4	.	TRBJ2-5	TGTGCCAGCAGCACTGGACAGCTCCAAGAGACCCAGTACTTC	CASSTGQLQETQYF
.	12	TRBV10-1	.	TRBJ1-5	TGCGCCAGCAGTGAGACCAGTCAGCCCCAGCATTTT	CASSETSQPQHF
few	15	TRBV12-3/TRBV12-4	.	TRBJ1-4	TGTGCCAGCAGCCCTCGACCGGAGGGGTATGAAAAACTGTTTTTT	CASSPRPEGYEKLFF
.	14	TRBV10-3	.	TRBJ2-7	TGTGCCATCAGTACAGGGATTGGCCCCTACGAGCAGTACTTC	CAISTGIGPYEQYF
few	17	TRBV7-9	.	TRBJ2-3	TGTGCCAGCAGCTTAGCGTCGGAAGGGGGAGCGACAGATACGCAGTATTTT	CASSLASEGGATDTQYF
.	13	TRBV10-3	.	TRBJ2-7	TGTGCCATCAGTAGTCCAGGGGGGAGTCAGCAGTACTTC	CAISSPGGSQQYF
few	13	TRBV11-2	TRBD2	TRBJ2-1	TGTGCCAGCAGCTTAGTACTAGCGGGAGGAATGTTCTTC	CASSLVLAGGMFF
.	14	TRBV29-1	.	TRBJ1-1	TGCAGCCCCGACCATTCGGCAGTGAACACTGAAGCTTTCTTT	CSPDHSAVNTEAFF
.	12	TRBV3-1	.	TRBJ2-1	TGTGCCAGCAGCACCGCGAACAATGAGCAGTTCTTC	CASSTANNEQFF
.	17	TRBV20-1	TRBD2	TRBJ2-7	TGCAGTGCTAGAGTGGCTAGCGGAGACCCAAGGACCTACGAGCAGTACTTC	CSARVASGDPRTYEQYF
few	14	TRBV7-3	TRBD1	TRBJ2-1	TGTGCCAGCAGCAAGGACAGGGGTAAAGATGAGCAGTTCTTC	CASSKDRGKDEQFF
many	18	TRBV4-1	TRBD1	TRBJ2-1	TGCGCCAGCAGCCAAGATCCCCCCGGGACAGGGTCGCGCAATGAGCAGTTCTTC	CASSQDPPGTGSRNEQFF
many	14	TRBV5-1	.	TRBJ2-7	TGTGCCAGCAGCTTCGGTCAGGGGTCCTACGAGCAGTACTTC	CASSFGQGSYEQYF
few	15	TRBV5-5	.	TRBJ2-7	TGTGCCAGCAGTCGGGACGGAATGAGCTCCTACGAGCAGTACTTC	CASSRDGMSSYEQYF
few	17	TRBV5-1	.	TRBJ2-3	TGCGCCAGCAGCCCACCCCCCGGGAATCCTAGCACAGATACGCAGTATTTT	CASSPPPGNPSTDTQYF
.	16	TRBV4-2	.	TRBJ1-5	TGTGCCAGCAGACCTCGACAGCCCTCAGGCAATCAGCCCCAGCATTTT	CASRPRQPSGNQPQHF
once	14	TRBV5-4	.	TRBJ2-5	TGTGCCAGCTTCTCAGGGGGGAATCAAGAGACCCAGTACTTC	CASFSGGNQETQYF
few	16	TRBV5-4	TRBD1	TRBJ2-1	TGTGCCAGCAGCTTGGCCGGGACAGGGAGGGACAATGAGCAGTTCTTC	CASSLAGTGRDNEQFF
.	13	TRBV18	TRBD2	TRBJ2-7	TGTGCCAGCTCACCACAGACTAGCGGCGAGCAGTACTTC	CASSPQTSGEQYF
few	13	TRBV12-3/TRBV12-4	TRBD1	TRBJ2-7	TGTGCCAGCGGGGGACAGGGGGTCTACGAGCAGTACTTC	CASGGQGVYEQYF
.	11	TRBV29-1	TRBD2	TRBJ2-7	TGCAGCGTTGGAGGCGGGGGCGAGCAGTACTTC	CSVGGGGEQYF
.	17	TRBV4-1	TRBD2	TRBJ2-5	TGCGCCAGCAGCCAAGGGGGACTAGCGGGAGGAACAGAGACCCAGTACTTC	CASSQGGLAGGTETQYF
few	13	TRBV19	.	TRBJ2-1	TGTGCCAGTAGTATTTCTCGGTCCGATGAGCAGTTCTTC	CASSISRSDEQFF
.	19	TRBV20-1	TRBD2	TRBJ2-2	TGCAGTGCTAGATCCCGAAAGGGACTAGCCCGAGCGGACACCGGGGAGCTGTTTTTT	CSARSRKGLARADTGELFF
few	12	TRBV30	.	TRBJ2-1	TGTGCCTGGAGTACCCTTTTTCGTGAGCAGTTCTTC	CAWSTLFREQFF
few	14	TRBV5-1	.	TRBJ2-1	TGCGCCAGCAGCTTGGGACCGCGCGGCAATGAGCAGTTCTTC	CASSLGPRGNEQFF
.	17	TRBV20-1	TRBD1	TRBJ1-5	TGCAGTGCTAGTGGGTTAACAGGGGGTGGGAGCAATCAGCCCCAGCATTTT	CSASGLTGGGSNQPQHF
.	12	TRBV30	.	TRBJ1-1	TGTGCCTGGCAGGGTTCGAACACTGAAGCTTTCTTT	CAWQGSNTEAFF
.	15	TRBV19	TRBD2	TRBJ2-2	TGTGCCAGTAGAGCGGGAAGGTCGGGGACCGGGGAGCTGTTTTTT	CASRAGRSGTGELFF
.	12	TRBV19	TRBD2	TRBJ2-1	TGTGCCAGTACCGGCGGGGGCAATGAGCAGTTCTTC	CASTGGGNEQFF
.	14	TRBV24-1	TRBD1	TRBJ2-1	TGTGCCACCAGTGCAACAGGGGAAAGCAATGAGCAGTTCTTC	CATSATGESNEQFF
many	11	TRBV3-1	.	TRBJ2-7	TGTGCCAGCAGCCAGCGGGACGAGCAGTACTTC	CASSQRDEQYF
few	13	TRBV29-1	TRBD2	TRBJ2-7	TGCAGCGTCGAACTAGCGGACTACTACGAGCAGTACTTC	CSVELADYYEQYF
.	14	TRBV4-1	.	TRBJ1-5	TGCGCCAGCAGCCAAGAAGGACCTTCGTTGGCCCAGCATTTT	CASSQEGPSLAQHF
few	14	TRBV29-1	TRBD2	TRBJ2-7	TGCAGCGTTGAACCTAGCGGAGGGACCTACGAGCAGTACTTC	CSVEPSGGTYEQYF
few	15	TRBV9	.	TRBJ2-1	TGTGCCAGCAGCCCGACCGAGTGGGGCTCCAATGAGCAGTTCTTC	CASSPTEWGSNEQFF
.	17	TRBV6-1	.	TRBJ1-1	TGTGCCAGCACCCCAATTCAGGGGACCTACTTCAGGGCTGAAGCTTTCTTT	CASTPIQGTYFRAEAFF
.	15	TRBV30	TRBD1	TRBJ2-1	TGTGCCTGGAGTGTGACAGGGCGATTGCGGAATGAGCAGTTCTTC	CAWSVTGRLRNEQFF